Presented here are 15 T cell receptor beta chains from one specimen sequenced in a study of cytomegalovirus exposure and HLA in healthy donors. The study ran its PCR with 60 Vbeta and 13 Jbeta primers. Data came from immunoSEQ multiplex PCR; TCRdb stores just in-frame clones and leaves some out. The repertoire includes about 190,000 clones, approximately 82% of them detected once, and 1.5% to 2% sits in the top ten. What was sequenced was PBMCs. The receptors were gathered from a man aged 35-49 years in good health and CMV-seropositive.

This chain links TRBV19 with TRBJ1-5, with D possibly matching TRBD1 (6 bases). Trimming pared 6 bases from V and 6 bases from J, leaving 18 bases between. Germline values: CDR1 LNHDA, CDR2 SQIVND (reference sequence). The CDR3 loop spans 15 amino acids. The CDR3 loop is CASSLVAGAGQPQHF. The CDR3 coding sequence is TGTGCCAGTAGCCTTGTGGCGGGGGCCGGTCAGCCCCAGCATTTT.

This clone came up once. V gene TRBV7-6 combines with J gene TRBJ2-5; 8 bases are a match to TRBD2. The assigned J gene may be wrong: the sequence end matches TRBJ2-7 better. The CDR3 spans 16 residues. Germline CDR1 SGHVS, CDR2 FNYEAQ. For the CDR3, the DNA is TGTGCCAGCAGCTTAGCGTCTTTCGGGGGGGGGTACGAGCAGTACTTC. It translates to CASSLASFGGGYEQYF.

The chain combines TRBV27 with TRBJ2-1; 11 bases fit TRBD2. CDR1 and CDR2 from the germline V gene are MNHEY and SMNVEV (reference sequence). J was trimmed by 5 bases and V by 0 bases; bases with no gene match: 0. CDR3 length: 15 amino acids. The CDR3 loop reads CASSLSTSGNNEQFF. The CDR3 coding sequence is TGTGCCAGCAGTTTATCGACTAGCGGGAACAATGAGCAGTTCTTC.

The J gene is TRBJ1-6, the V gene TRBV28, with TRBD1 as a possible D gene (6 bases). Trimming took 0 bases from V and 7 from J, leaving 16 bases between them. The CDR3 is 17 residues long. Germline loops: CDR1 MDHEN, CDR2 SYDVKM. This chain's CDR3 is CASSLWGAKGLNSPLHF. As DNA, the CDR3 is TGTGCCAGCAGTTTATGGGGGGCGAAGGGGTTAAATTCACCCCTCCACTTT.

V usage is TRBV6-4 and J usage is TRBJ2-1; 12 bases match TRBD2. The germline gives CDR1 MRHNA, CDR2 SNTAGT. The CDR3 has 16 amino acids. V shed 0 bases, J shed 9 bases, and the junction held 6 bases outside the gene matches. CDR3 protein: CASSDSLAGGPGEQFF. The CDR3 DNA reads TGTGCCAGCAGTGACTCGCTAGCGGGAGGGCCCGGTGAGCAGTTCTTC.

The V and J genes are TRBV9 and TRBJ1-5; D possibly corresponds to TRBD1 (6 bases). The CDR3 sequence is 15 residues long. Trimming took off 2 bases at V and 2 bases at J, with 11 bases between the two ends. Germline V gives CDR1 SGDLS, CDR2 YYNGEE. Written as DNA, the CDR3 is TGTGCCAGCAGCGTTTCAGGGGTCGGCAATCAGCCCCAGCATTTT. Protein sequence: CASSVSGVGNQPQHF.

V gene TRBV28 combines with J gene TRBJ2-2, with TRBD2 identical over 12 bases. The CDR3 contains 14 residues. Trimming removed 8 bases from V and 8 bases from J; junction bases left unmatched: 6. Per germline, CDR1 MDHEN and CDR2 SYDVKM. CDR3 sequence reads: CASGRLAGVGELFF. The CDR3 nucleotides are TGTGCCAGCGGACGACTAGCGGGAGTTGGGGAGCTGTTTTTT. Together with reference TRBV28 and TRBJ2-2, the CDR3 gives the full variable domain: DVKVTQSSRYLVKRTGEKVFLECVQDMDHENMFWYRQDPGLGLRLIYFSYDVKMKEKGDIPEGYSVSREKKERFSLILESASTNQTSMYLCASGRLAGVGELFFGEGSRLTVL.

The rearrangement links TRBV10-3 to TRBJ1-2, with D possibly being TRBD1 (6 bases). Germline V gene sequence: CDR1 ENHRY, CDR2 SYGVKD. Deletions cut 5 bases from V and 3 bases from J, with 16 bases between. The CDR3 length is 15 residues. CDR3 sequence (DNA): TGTGCCATCAGTCGAACAGGGATCCCGGACTATGGCTACACCTTC. It specifies CAISRTGIPDYGYTF.

This clone was seen a single time. The rearrangement links TRBV7-3 to TRBJ2-1, with 8 positions matching TRBD2. Germline V gives CDR1 SGHTA, CDR2 FQGTGA. The CDR3 is made up of 14 amino acids. Unmatched junction bases numbered 6, after V lost 5 bases and J lost 6 bases. The CDR3 loop is CASSPGLGRNEQFF. For the CDR3, the DNA is TGTGCCAGCAGCCCGGGACTAGGTCGCAATGAGCAGTTCTTC.

The chain carries TRBV29-1 and TRBJ1-1; 7 bases fit TRBD1. The CDR3 is 14 residues long. The germline V gene has CDR1 SQVTM and CDR2 ANQGSEA. Germline trimming cut 5 bases from V and 0 bases from J; bases unmatched to any gene: 6. Here the CDR3 reads CSVTSGGLNTEAFF. The CDR3 region has the DNA TGCAGCGTTACCTCAGGGGGTTTGAACACTGAAGCTTTCTTT.

This CDR3 reads CASSLGAGDFRPIEQYF. CDR3 DNA sequence: TGTGCCAGCAGCTTGGGGGCCGGGGACTTTCGTCCGATCGAGCAGTACTTC. The chain combines TRBV5-6 with TRBJ2-7; D possibly corresponds to TRBD2 (6 bases). Deletions cut 0 bases from V and 6 bases from J, with 22 bases between. There are 17 residues in the CDR3. Per the germline V gene, CDR1 is SGHDT and CDR2 is YYEEEE. The full variable domain, completed using reference TRBV5-6 and TRBJ2-7, is DAGVTQSPTHLIKTRGQQVTLRCSPKSGHDTVSWYQQALGQGPQFIFQYYEEEERQRGNFPDRFSGHQFPNYSSELNVNALLLGDSALYLCASSLGAGDFRPIEQYFGPGTRLTVT.

The chain joins TRBV9 to TRBJ2-2; tentative D call: TRBD2 (6 bases). This CDR3 spans 15 amino acids. The V and J ends lost 4 bases and 3 bases respectively, with 13 bases between them. CDR1 SGDLS and CDR2 YYNGEE come from the germline V gene. The CDR3 DNA reads as TGTGCCAGCAGCCGAGACCCGGGGGACACCGGGGAGCTGTTTTTT. This codes for CASSRDPGDTGELFF.

Only a few counts were recorded for this clone. The V gene is TRBV13, the J gene TRBJ2-1; D gene uncertain. The germline CDR1 and CDR2 sequences are PRHDT and FYEKMQ (reference sequence). The CDR3 spans 15 residues. V was shortened by 4 bases and J by 5 bases, with 15 bases between the two germline ends. The CDR3 DNA follows: TGTGCCAGCAGCTCCGCAGGCGAGAACGACAATGAGCAGTTCTTC. This encodes CASSSAGENDNEQFF.

This chain uses TRBV18 with TRBJ1-1; TRBD1 matches 7 bases. The V and J ends lost 0 bases and 2 bases, in that order; junction bases with no gene match: 12. The CDR3 contains 18 residues. Per germline, CDR1 KGHSH and CDR2 LQKENI. Written as DNA, the CDR3 is TGTGCCAGCTCACCACCCCCGGGACAGTCTACTCTAAACACTGAAGCTTTCTTT. Translating it yields CASSPPPGQSTLNTEAFF.

There are a few counts of this clone. The chain recombines TRBV28 with TRBJ1-3; 11 bases align to TRBD1. The CDR3 consists of 15 residues. Trimming took 6 bases from V and 3 from J; bases not matched to a gene: 4. Germline CDR1 MDHEN, CDR2 SYDVKM. This chain's CDR3 is CASRGTGGVGNTIYF. The CDR3 DNA follows: TGTGCCAGCAGGGGGACAGGGGGAGTTGGAAACACCATATATTTT.